The rows below give T cell receptor beta chains drawn from one sample of a study of shared clonotypes between healthy human individuals. TCRdb's table, derived via immunoSEQ multiplex PCR, lists solely in-frame clones and lacks some. The sample has 2 million to 2.5 million clones; under 95% are singletons. The sequenced material came from naive CD4+ T cells from PBMCs. The receptor set was obtained from a man aged 18 to 35 in good health. Some clones in this sample may be carry-over from other donors' samples. The CDR3 runs from the conserved cysteine through the conserved F or W. Each record gives: clone size, J gene, V gene, D gene, CDR3 protein, CDR3 DNA. The D gene is left open where the match is weak. The size of a clone is reported for some rows only, either as once, few or many, or as a class for expanded clones.

-	TRBJ2-1	TRBV30	TRBD2	CASQVLAGSYNEQFF	TGTGCCTCACAAGTGCTAGCGGGCTCCTACAATGAGCAGTTCTTC
-	TRBJ2-1	TRBV7-9	-	CASSAEGDPSRAFF	TGTGCCAGCAGCGCGGAGGGAGACCCCTCACGGGCGTTCTTC
once	TRBJ1-2	TRBV28	-	CASSFRSYGYTF	TGTGCCAGCAGTTTTCGATCTTATGGCTACACCTTC
-	TRBJ2-5	TRBV30	TRBD1	CAWSVGTGFGETQYF	TGTGCCTGGAGTGTAGGGACAGGGTTTGGAGAGACCCAGTACTTC
-	TRBJ1-2	TRBV7-3	-	CASSLTGEPGYGYTF	TGTGCCAGCAGCCTCACCGGGGAGCCCGGCTATGGCTACACCTTC
-	TRBJ2-1	TRBV2	-	CASSELGRYNEQFF	TGTGCCAGCAGTGAACTAGGTCGGTACAATGAGCAGTTCTTC
-	TRBJ2-3	TRBV11-3	-	CASSSRGDTQYF	TGTGCCAGCAGCTCCAGGGGAGATACGCAGTATTTT
-	TRBJ2-7	TRBV5-4	-	CASSLGRSSYEQYF	TGTGCCAGCAGCTTGGGTCGGAGCTCCTACGAGCAGTACTTC
-	TRBJ2-1	TRBV6-1	-	CASSEQGLISNEQFF	TGTGCCAGCAGCGAACAGGGACTTATAAGCAATGAGCAGTTCTTC
-	TRBJ1-3	TRBV7-8	-	CASSLGGYGNTIYF	TGTGCCAGCAGCTTAGGGGGTTATGGAAACACCATATATTTT
-	TRBJ1-4	TRBV10-2	TRBD1	CASSGQGTTNEKLFF	TGCGCCAGCAGTGGACAGGGGACCACTAATGAAAAACTGTTTTTT
-	TRBJ2-1	TRBV25-1	TRBD2	CASRSPAGLYNEQFF	TGTGCCAGCAGGTCCCCAGCGGGACTCTACAATGAGCAGTTCTTC
-	TRBJ2-1	TRBV5-1	TRBD2	CASSPGEGPYNEQFF	TGCGCCAGCAGCCCCGGGGAGGGTCCCTACAATGAGCAGTTCTTC
-	TRBJ2-1	TRBV19	-	CASSPFARRRTGDEQFF	TGTGCCAGTAGTCCCTTTGCGAGGCGGAGAACTGGGGATGAGCAGTTCTTC
once	TRBJ2-3	TRBV7-2	-	CASSPLGALLLTDTQYF	TGTGCCAGCAGCCCCCTAGGGGCCCTACTTCTCACAGATACGCAGTATTTT
-	TRBJ2-5	TRBV27	-	CASSLVGGYQETQYF	TGTGCCAGCAGTTTGGTAGGCGGGTACCAAGAGACCCAGTACTTC
-	TRBJ1-2	TRBV18	-	CASSPPRPGGGYTF	TGTGCCAGCTCACCACCTCGCCCCGGAGGGGGCTACACCTTC
few	TRBJ2-7	TRBV5-1	TRBD2	CASSYSGTSRPEQYF	TGCGCCAGCAGCTATTCCGGGACTAGTCGCCCCGAGCAGTACTTC
-	TRBJ1-5	TRBV28	-	CASSLLGSQGHQPQHF	TGTGCCAGCAGTCTACTGGGCAGTCAAGGGCATCAGCCCCAGCATTTT
-	TRBJ2-4	TRBV6-5	TRBD1	CASSPTTGTLTIQYF	TGTGCCAGCAGTCCCACGACAGGGACCCTAACCATTCAGTACTTC
few	TRBJ1-2	TRBV28	-	CAVVEGSGYTF	TGTGCCGTAGTTGAGGGGAGCGGCTACACCTTC
-	TRBJ2-1	TRBV5-1	TRBD1	CASSLAITGVGEQFF	TGCGCCAGCAGCTTGGCCATTACAGGGGTTGGTGAGCAGTTCTTC
-	TRBJ2-1	TRBV5-4	TRBD2	CASSPSGRLYNEQFF	TGTGCCAGCAGCCCTAGCGGGAGGCTCTACAATGAGCAGTTCTTC
-	TRBJ2-2	TRBV5-4	-	CASRPDPTGELFF	TGTGCCAGCAGACCGGACCCCACCGGGGAGCTGTTTTTT
-	TRBJ2-7	TRBV5-1	-	CASSLGTGILYEQYF	TGCGCCAGCAGCTTAGGGACTGGCATTTTATACGAGCAGTACTTC
-	TRBJ2-1	TRBV9	TRBD2	CASSTQGLAVYNEQFF	TGTGCCAGCAGCACTCAGGGACTAGCGGTATACAATGAGCAGTTCTTC
-	TRBJ2-3	TRBV7-9	-	CASRGLAGDTQYF	TGTGCCAGCCGAGGGCTAGCAGGTGATACGCAGTATTTT
-	TRBJ1-2	TRBV25-1	TRBD1	CASRIGQGGGYTF	TGTGCCAGCAGGATTGGACAGGGAGGCGGCTACACCTTC
once	TRBJ2-7	TRBV5-4	TRBD2	CASSPAGLAGDTYEQYF	TGTGCCAGCAGCCCGGCGGGACTAGCGGGAGATACCTACGAGCAGTACTTC
-	TRBJ2-3	TRBV4-2	-	CASSLGGGPTDTQYF	TGTGCCAGCAGCCTAGGGGGAGGGCCTACAGATACGCAGTATTTT
-	TRBJ1-3	TRBV27	-	CASSPRGYGNTIYF	TGTGCCAGCAGTCCCAGGGGTTACGGAAACACCATATATTTT
-	TRBJ1-3	TRBV10-2	-	CASSDPGGPGNTIYF	TGCGCCAGCAGTGACCCTGGGGGGCCTGGAAACACCATATATTTT
-	TRBJ2-7	TRBV28	-	CASSRGPHTYEQYF	TGTGCCAGCAGTCGGGGACCCCACACCTACGAGCAGTACTTC
-	TRBJ1-2	TRBV5-1	TRBD1	CASSLVLGTDGYTF	TGCGCCAGCAGCTTGGTTCTGGGGACAGATGGCTACACCTTC
once	TRBJ1-5	TRBV25-1	-	CASRILEQYSNQPQHF	TGTGCCAGCAGAATCCTTGAGCAATATAGCAATCAGCCCCAGCATTTT
-	TRBJ2-2	TRBV7-3	TRBD1	CASSPGTGGNTGELFF	TGTGCCAGCAGCCCCGGGACAGGGGGCAACACCGGGGAGCTGTTTTTT
once	TRBJ2-6	TRBV15	-	CATSTDDGLLETLSGANVLTF	TGTGCCACCAGCACCGACGACGGCTTACTAGAAACACTCTCTGGGGCCAACGTCCTGACTTTC
-	TRBJ2-5	TRBV5-4	TRBD2	CASSSPGLTKETQYF	TGTGCCAGCAGCTCCCCGGGACTAACCAAAGAGACCCAGTACTTC
-	TRBJ2-6	TRBV4-3	TRBD2	CASSRLLAGGSGANVLTF	TGCGCCAGCAGCCGACTCCTAGCGGGAGGGTCTGGGGCCAACGTCCTGACTTTC
-	TRBJ1-5	TRBV28	-	CASSLSGSGRNQPQHF	TGTGCCAGCAGTTTATCAGGGTCCGGACGTAATCAGCCCCAGCATTTT
-	TRBJ1-2	TRBV5-6	TRBD1	CASSFRTGRRGYTF	TGTGCCAGCAGCTTTAGGACAGGCCGCCGGGGCTACACCTTC
once	TRBJ1-5	TRBV12-5	-	CASGLESNQPQHF	TGTGCTAGTGGTTTAGAGAGCAATCAGCCCCAGCATTTT
once	TRBJ2-3	TRBV29-1	-	CSVSRTGTDTQYF	TGCAGCGTTTCCCGGACTGGCACAGATACGCAGTATTTT
-	TRBJ1-1	TRBV7-8	-	CASSLESRMNTEAFF	TGTGCCAGCAGCTTAGAGTCCAGGATGAACACTGAAGCTTTCTTT
-	TRBJ2-5	TRBV14	-	CASSPRLGQETQYF	TGTGCCAGCAGCCCCAGACTAGGCCAAGAGACCCAGTACTTC
-	TRBJ2-2	TRBV27	TRBD2	CASSSGRNTGELFF	TGTGCCAGCTCTAGCGGGAGGAACACCGGGGAGCTGTTTTTT
-	TRBJ2-1	TRBV19	-	CASKTRGSYNEQFF	TGTGCCAGTAAGACTAGGGGCTCCTACAATGAGCAGTTCTTC
-	TRBJ2-3	TRBV7-2	-	CASRQGTRDTQYF	TGTGCCAGCAGGCAGGGTACTAGGGATACGCAGTATTTT
-	TRBJ1-4	TRBV16	TRBD1	CASSKQGALEKLFF	TGTGCCAGCAGCAAACAGGGGGCGCTTGAAAAACTGTTTTTT
-	TRBJ2-7	TRBV27	TRBD1	CASSRDRGPYEQYF	TGTGCCAGCAGCCGGGACAGGGGACCCTACGAGCAGTACTTC